This T cell receptor (beta chain) originates from a study of blood T cell repertoires in COVID-19. Across the study: There were acute and convalescent COVID-19 samples, and they came from the United States, Italy and Spain. T cells, B-cell-depleted T cells, or PBMCs supplied cDNA or gDNA.

In the original processing: Estimates of nucleated cell counts were drawn from the amplification of reference gene primers. Some clones are missing from TCRdb's copy, which holds only in-frame ones; the method was immunoSEQ multiplex PCR. V, J and clone size were drawn from that table, and D and trimming were deduced from the DNA. This table has 250,000 to 350,000 clones, 85% to 90% appearing once. CDR1 and CDR2 from the germline V gene are LNHDA and SQIVND (reference sequence). The CDR3 length is 15 residues. V trimming: 4 bases; J trimming: 7 bases; junction bases outside the gene matches: 8. V and J are TRBV19 and TRBJ2-2; 8 positions agree with TRBD1. The sequencing input was peripheral blood. The receptor's source is a woman aged 30 to 39 with COVID-19, enrolled during active disease. The chain's CDR3 is CASSTRTGYIGELFF. The CDR3, as DNA: TGTGCCAGTAGTACGAGGACAGGGTATATCGGGGAGCTGTTTTTT.